This T cell receptor (beta chain) was sequenced for a study of cytomegalovirus exposure and HLA in healthy donors. Amplification used 60 Vbeta primers and 13 Jbeta primers. Libraries were prepared by immunoSEQ multiplex PCR; TCRdb keeps only in-frame clonotypes and omits some of them. The sample holds 120,000 to 150,000 clones, 60% to 85% seen once. The germline V gene has CDR1 SGHAT and CDR2 FQDESV (reference sequence). The CDR3 totals 12 residues. V was shortened by 5 bases and J by 5 bases, with 9 bases between the two germline ends. Remarks on this clone: Its antigen remains unknown.

Overall study findings and caveats: Across HLA loci, a later analysis found differing TCR association rates, with DRB1 most and HLA-C fewest. The study recorded around 160 TCR beta chains that were cytomegalovirus-associated. As a later analysis showed, a missense DCLRE1C variant was linked to trimming of TCR beta V- and J-genes.

Source material: PBMCs. The chain uses TRBV11-1 and TRBJ2-5, with D perhaps TRBD1 (6 bases). The sequence was collected from a man aged 40-49 years in good health and CMV-seropositive. The CDR3 bases are TGTGCCAGCAGCCAGGGGATGGAGACCCAGTACTTC. This codes for CASSQGMETQYF.